This TCR beta chain was sequenced during a study of blood T cell repertoires in COVID-19. Study context: T cells, B-cell-depleted T cells, or PBMCs provided the cDNA or gDNA that served as material.

TCRdb's table, derived via immunoSEQ multiplex PCR, lists solely in-frame clones and lacks some. This repertoire shows some 360,000 clones, around 87% found once; its top ten account for approximately 2.4%. What was sequenced was peripheral blood. The receptor comes from a woman in her sixties with COVID-19, enrolled during active disease.

In DNA form, the CDR3 reads TGTGCCAGCTCACCGGACTATAGCAATCAGCCCCAGCATTTT. This codes for CASSPDYSNQPQHF. The chain recombines TRBV18 with TRBJ1-5; D unresolved. V lost 3 bases and J 0 bases, leaving 6 bases between the germline ends. From germline, CDR1 is KGHSH and CDR2 LQKENI. The length of the CDR3 is 14 residues.